This TCR beta chain was sequenced for a study of blood T cells in healthy people across ages. Study background: About one barcoded beta molecule was captured per two T cells (by template switching).

This clonotype was counted between two and nine times. Donor samples were obtained from healthy Caucasian individuals from Russia, aged roughly 6 to 90. V lost 0 bases to trimming and J lost 1 base, with 9 bases between them. This CDR3 has 16 residues. Germline V gives CDR1 LGHNA, CDR2 YNFKEQ. PCR was performed a second time for roughly 7 to 12 cycles using a sample-barcoded 5' primer and a J-beta primer mix. A single record per CDR3 protein comes from TCRdb applying MiXCR to the 5' RACE reads. The repertoire holds 750,000 to 850,000 distinct CDR3 sequences, with 20% to 30% as singletons. A further study also used this sample, focusing on T cells of mothers and their children. That investigation notes: Mothers yielded over 8 million CDR3 reads, children 2.5 million to 3 million each.

The sequencing input was blood. The chain links TRBV4-2 to TRBJ1-4; maybe TRBD1 (6 bases). This receptor was taken from a boy aged 10-17 years in good health. The DNA for the CDR3 is TGTGCCAGCAGCCAAGAACACAGGGTAACTAATGAAAAACTGTTTTTT. Its protein product is CASSQEHRVTNEKLFF.